This T cell receptor (beta chain) stems from a study of OX40 agonist ivuxolimab in advanced cancers. Regarding the study as a whole: At doses 0.1 to 3.0 mg/kg, CD4+ and CD8+ clones expanded. It was also the case that some nonresponders had low normalized T-cell clonal expansion. The mean number of expanded clones was higher in CD8+ T cells than in CD4+.

The data were produced by immunoSEQ multiplex PCR, yet TCRdb's version contains in-frame clones alone and is incomplete. The profile shows around 20,000 clones, about four fifths of them singletons. Trimming shortened V by 6 bases and J by 4 bases, and 10 bases separated the two germline ends. The CDR3 extends over 12 amino acids. Per germline, CDR1 SGHRS and CDR2 YFSETQ. This clone was seen only once. Its antigen is undetermined. The sequencing here drew on CD4+ or CD8+ T cells sorted from blood, taken in a trial of the OX40 agonist ivuxolimab. The TCR comes from an adult with an advanced solid tumor such as melanoma, head and neck, liver or kidney cancer. The rearrangement joins TRBV5-1 to TRBJ2-5; a weak D match, TRBD2 (6 bases). The CDR3 DNA sequence: TGCGCCAGCACAGAGGGAGGAGAGACCCAGTACTTC. Translated, it gives CASTEGGETQYF.